These T cell receptor beta chains were read from a single sample in a study of technical replicates of blood from a handful of donors. Data came from immunoSEQ multiplex PCR; TCRdb stores just in-frame clones and leaves some out. Of around 100,000 clones in the sample, approximately 96% were seen once. The sequencing sample was made of T cells isolated from PBMCs. These TCRs come from a human donor in good health. Both conserved end residues are part of each CDR3. D genes are given only for firm matches. Where a row states a size, it is once, few, many or the class of an expanded clone; other rows omit it.

v_call: TRBV5-5
j_call: TRBJ1-4
clone_size: NA
d_call: TRBD1
cdr3_nt: TGTGCCAGCAGCACCTTAACAGGGGCCAGTAATGAAAAACTGTTTTTT
cdr3_aa: CASSTLTGASNEKLFF

v_call: TRBV27
j_call: TRBJ1-2
clone_size: NA
d_call: TRBD1
cdr3_nt: TGTGCCAGCCGAACAACGGACAGGATCTATGGCTACACCTTC
cdr3_aa: CASRTTDRIYGYTF

v_call: TRBV9
j_call: TRBJ2-3
clone_size: NA
d_call: TRBD1
cdr3_nt: TGTGCCAGCAGCCCATCCGGGACAGGGTCCGATACGCAGTATTTT
cdr3_aa: CASSPSGTGSDTQYF

v_call: TRBV4-2
j_call: TRBJ2-7
clone_size: NA
d_call: TRBD2
cdr3_nt: TGTGCCAGCAGCCAAGCCCCTAGCGGGCTGTCTTTGAACTACGAGCAGTACTTC
cdr3_aa: CASSQAPSGLSLNYEQYF

v_call: TRBV28
j_call: TRBJ2-7
clone_size: NA
d_call: NA
cdr3_nt: TGTGCCAGCACGAGGGTCTTTAGGTCCTACGAGCAGTACTTC
cdr3_aa: CASTRVFRSYEQYF

v_call: TRBV27
j_call: TRBJ2-3
clone_size: NA
d_call: NA
cdr3_nt: TGTGCCACCGGCCGGGATAGCTGGACAGATACGCAGTATTTT
cdr3_aa: CATGRDSWTDTQYF

v_call: TRBV9
j_call: TRBJ1-1
clone_size: NA
d_call: NA
cdr3_nt: TGTGCCAGCAGCCCTTTTGGAGGGGACACTGAAGCTTTCTTT
cdr3_aa: CASSPFGGDTEAFF

v_call: TRBV19
j_call: TRBJ2-7
clone_size: NA
d_call: TRBD2
cdr3_nt: TGTGCCAGTAGTAGGAAGACCGGGACTAGCGGGAGTAGTTACGAGCAGTACTTC
cdr3_aa: CASSRKTGTSGSSYEQYF

v_call: TRBV18
j_call: TRBJ1-3
clone_size: once
d_call: NA
cdr3_nt: TGTGCCAGCTCACCACCGACCAGGGCTGGAAACACCATATATTTT
cdr3_aa: CASSPPTRAGNTIYF

v_call: TRBV7-2
j_call: TRBJ2-1
clone_size: NA
d_call: TRBD2
cdr3_nt: TGTGCCAGCAGCTTCATAGCGGGAGGTAATTGGCATAATGAGCAGTTCTTC
cdr3_aa: CASSFIAGGNWHNEQFF

v_call: TRBV6-5
j_call: TRBJ1-2
clone_size: once
d_call: NA
cdr3_nt: TGTGCCAGCAGTTACTCGAGTGGTGGGGGCGGAGATGGCTACACCTTC
cdr3_aa: CASSYSSGGGGDGYTF

v_call: TRBV7-9
j_call: TRBJ1-2
clone_size: NA
d_call: TRBD1
cdr3_nt: TGTGCCAGCAGCTGGGACAGGAACACTAACTATGGCTACACCTTC
cdr3_aa: CASSWDRNTNYGYTF

v_call: TRBV4-3
j_call: TRBJ1-5
clone_size: NA
d_call: NA
cdr3_nt: TGCGCCAGCAGCCAAGATCACGGGACAAGAAGCAATCAGCCCCAGCATTTT
cdr3_aa: CASSQDHGTRSNQPQHF

v_call: TRBV2
j_call: TRBJ1-5
clone_size: NA
d_call: NA
cdr3_nt: TGTGCCAGCAAATTAACGGGGAGCTATGGCTTTAATCAGCCCCAGCATTTT
cdr3_aa: CASKLTGSYGFNQPQHF

v_call: TRBV5-1
j_call: TRBJ2-7
clone_size: NA
d_call: NA
cdr3_nt: TGCGCCAGCAGCTCTCAAGCGGACTCCTACGAGCAGTACTTC
cdr3_aa: CASSSQADSYEQYF

v_call: TRBV6-1
j_call: TRBJ2-2
clone_size: NA
d_call: NA
cdr3_nt: TGTGCCAGCAGGGGAGTCTCCACCGGGGAGCTGTTTTTT
cdr3_aa: CASRGVSTGELFF

v_call: TRBV19
j_call: TRBJ2-3
clone_size: once
d_call: TRBD2
cdr3_nt: TGTGCCAGTAGTATAGCCCTAGCGGGAAGAACGCAGTATTTT
cdr3_aa: CASSIALAGRTQYF

v_call: TRBV28
j_call: TRBJ2-7
clone_size: NA
d_call: TRBD1
cdr3_nt: TGTGCCAGCAGTTTATGGGGGACAGGTTTTTACGAGCAGTACTTC
cdr3_aa: CASSLWGTGFYEQYF

v_call: TRBV20-1
j_call: TRBJ2-7
clone_size: NA
d_call: NA
cdr3_nt: TGCGGGGGGGCGTCTTCCTACGAGCAGTACTTC
cdr3_aa: CGGASSYEQYF

v_call: TRBV2
j_call: TRBJ1-1
clone_size: NA
d_call: TRBD1
cdr3_nt: TGTGCCAGCAGTGGACAGGGGTGGACTGAAGCTTTCTTT
cdr3_aa: CASSGQGWTEAFF

v_call: TRBV7-8
j_call: TRBJ1-1
clone_size: NA
d_call: NA
cdr3_nt: TGTGCCAGCAGCTTCCAGTGGCCGGGGGGGAAGAACACTGAAGCTTTCTTT
cdr3_aa: CASSFQWPGGKNTEAFF

v_call: TRBV2
j_call: TRBJ1-1
clone_size: NA
d_call: NA
cdr3_nt: TGTGCCAGCAGGGTAGACAGCAACACTGAAGCTTTCTTT
cdr3_aa: CASRVDSNTEAFF

v_call: TRBV7-6
j_call: TRBJ2-5
clone_size: NA
d_call: TRBD2
cdr3_nt: TGTGCCAGCAGCTTAGCTTTAGCGGGAGAGATCGGGAAGACCCAGTACTTC
cdr3_aa: CASSLALAGEIGKTQYF

v_call: TRBV13
j_call: TRBJ2-2
clone_size: NA
d_call: TRBD2
cdr3_nt: TGTGCCAGCAGCATAGGGATCGGACGGGTAGAGACTAGCGGGAGTGCCGGGGAGCTGTTTTTT
cdr3_aa: CASSIGIGRVETSGSAGELFF

v_call: TRBV7-7
j_call: TRBJ2-1
clone_size: NA
d_call: NA
cdr3_nt: TGTGCCAGCAGCTTTAACAGGGAGTCATTCAATGAGCAGTTCTTC
cdr3_aa: CASSFNRESFNEQFF

v_call: TRBV19
j_call: TRBJ2-5
clone_size: NA
d_call: NA
cdr3_nt: TGTGCCAGTAGTATGGCAGGTTGGGAGACCCAGTACTTC
cdr3_aa: CASSMAGWETQYF

v_call: TRBV4-2
j_call: TRBJ2-1
clone_size: NA
d_call: NA
cdr3_nt: TGTGCCAGCAGCCAAAATCCCTATTCAGGGTATAGGGATGAGCAGTTCTTC
cdr3_aa: CASSQNPYSGYRDEQFF

v_call: TRBV19
j_call: TRBJ1-5
clone_size: NA
d_call: NA
cdr3_nt: TGTGCCAGTAGTATTGGAGGGAGCAATCAGCCCCAGCATTTT
cdr3_aa: CASSIGGSNQPQHF

v_call: TRBV19
j_call: TRBJ1-5
clone_size: NA
d_call: TRBD1
cdr3_nt: TGTGCCAGTAGTACAGGGGGAGGATCCTATAGCAATCAGCCCCAGCATTTT
cdr3_aa: CASSTGGGSYSNQPQHF

v_call: TRBV5-1
j_call: TRBJ2-3
clone_size: NA
d_call: NA
cdr3_nt: TGCGCCAGCAGCTTGGCGGGAGCCCTTAGCACAGATACGCAGTATTTT
cdr3_aa: CASSLAGALSTDTQYF

v_call: TRBV6-5
j_call: TRBJ2-7
clone_size: NA
d_call: TRBD1
cdr3_nt: TGTGCCAGCAGCCAGAGGACAGGGGTCTACGAGCAGTACTTC
cdr3_aa: CASSQRTGVYEQYF

v_call: TRBV5-1
j_call: TRBJ2-5
clone_size: NA
d_call: TRBD2
cdr3_nt: TGCGCCAGCAGCCTAGCGGGGGCACAAGAGACCCAGTACTTC
cdr3_aa: CASSLAGAQETQYF

v_call: TRBV6-4
j_call: TRBJ2-3
clone_size: NA
d_call: NA
cdr3_nt: TGTGCCAGCAGTGAACGGGTGGGAGTGGCAGATACGCAGTATTTT
cdr3_aa: CASSERVGVADTQYF

v_call: TRBV11-2
j_call: TRBJ1-1
clone_size: NA
d_call: NA
cdr3_nt: TGTGCCAGCAGCTATTACCGGGAGAACACTGAAGCTTTCTTT
cdr3_aa: CASSYYRENTEAFF

v_call: TRBV25-1
j_call: TRBJ1-4
clone_size: NA
d_call: TRBD1
cdr3_nt: TGTGCCAGCAGTGAATTCCCGGGACAGCTACTTTTT
cdr3_aa: CASSEFPGQLLF

v_call: TRBV18
j_call: TRBJ2-2
clone_size: NA
d_call: NA
cdr3_nt: TGTGCCAGCTCACCGTCGCAGGGGGGCACCGGGGAGCTGTTTTTT
cdr3_aa: CASSPSQGGTGELFF

v_call: TRBV18
j_call: TRBJ2-3
clone_size: NA
d_call: TRBD2
cdr3_nt: TGTGCCAGCTCACTTCGAACCGGGACTAGCGGGGGCACAGATACGCAGTATTTT
cdr3_aa: CASSLRTGTSGGTDTQYF

v_call: TRBV27
j_call: TRBJ2-3
clone_size: NA
d_call: NA
cdr3_nt: TGTGCCAGCAGTTTGTCCCCCCAGGGGTCCTATAGCACAGATACGCAGTATTTT
cdr3_aa: CASSLSPQGSYSTDTQYF

v_call: TRBV29-1
j_call: TRBJ1-2
clone_size: NA
d_call: NA
cdr3_nt: TGCAGCGTCCCGGGACTCAAGAACTATGGCTACACCTTC
cdr3_aa: CSVPGLKNYGYTF

v_call: TRBV27
j_call: TRBJ2-2
clone_size: NA
d_call: NA
cdr3_nt: TGTGCCAGCAGTCTCGCGAACACCGGGGAGCTGTTTTTT
cdr3_aa: CASSLANTGELFF

v_call: TRBV11-3
j_call: TRBJ2-5
clone_size: NA
d_call: TRBD2
cdr3_nt: TGTGCCAGCGTACCTAGCGGGAGACTAGAGACCCAGTACTTC
cdr3_aa: CASVPSGRLETQYF

v_call: TRBV6-6
j_call: TRBJ2-7
clone_size: NA
d_call: TRBD2
cdr3_nt: TGTGCCAGCAGTTGGACTAGCGGGAACGAGCAGTACTTC
cdr3_aa: CASSWTSGNEQYF

v_call: TRBV7-6
j_call: TRBJ2-3
clone_size: NA
d_call: NA
cdr3_nt: TGTGCCAGCAGCCTGCCTAGCGAAGATACGCAGTATTTT
cdr3_aa: CASSLPSEDTQYF

v_call: TRBV15
j_call: TRBJ2-3
clone_size: NA
d_call: TRBD2
cdr3_nt: TGTGCCACCAGCAGAGTCAGCGGGAGTGGCACAGATACGCAGTATTTT
cdr3_aa: CATSRVSGSGTDTQYF

v_call: TRBV6-6
j_call: TRBJ1-1
clone_size: NA
d_call: NA
cdr3_nt: TGTGCCAGCAGTACCTATACAGCTAACACTGAAGCTTTCTTT
cdr3_aa: CASSTYTANTEAFF

v_call: TRBV15
j_call: TRBJ1-2
clone_size: NA
d_call: TRBD1
cdr3_nt: TGTGCCACCAGCAGGACAGGGGTACATGGCTACACCTTC
cdr3_aa: CATSRTGVHGYTF

v_call: TRBV5-8
j_call: TRBJ1-2
clone_size: NA
d_call: NA
cdr3_nt: TGTGCCAGCAGCTTGGGGGAGTGGTCCGGTGGCTACACCTTC
cdr3_aa: CASSLGEWSGGYTF

v_call: TRBV6-5
j_call: TRBJ1-4
clone_size: NA
d_call: NA
cdr3_nt: TGTGCCAGCAGCTCCAATGAAAAACTGTTTTTT
cdr3_aa: CASSSNEKLFF

v_call: TRBV7-3
j_call: TRBJ2-7
clone_size: NA
d_call: TRBD1
cdr3_nt: TGTGCCAGCAGCTTACTCGCGGACAGGGGGTCCTACGAGCAGTACTTC
cdr3_aa: CASSLLADRGSYEQYF

v_call: TRBV4-3
j_call: TRBJ2-3
clone_size: NA
d_call: NA
cdr3_nt: TGCGCCAGCAGCCAAACATTAGCGGAGTCCACAGATACGCAGTATTTT
cdr3_aa: CASSQTLAESTDTQYF

v_call: TRBV7-6
j_call: TRBJ1-3
clone_size: NA
d_call: NA
cdr3_nt: TGTGCCAGCAGCTTAGGAGTTGCAGGAAACACCATATATTTT
cdr3_aa: CASSLGVAGNTIYF

v_call: TRBV15
j_call: TRBJ2-7
clone_size: NA
d_call: TRBD2
cdr3_nt: TGTGCCACCAGCAGAGATCTTGGGGGGGCCTACGAGCAGTACTTC
cdr3_aa: CATSRDLGGAYEQYF

v_call: TRBV29-1
j_call: TRBJ2-7
clone_size: NA
d_call: TRBD1
cdr3_nt: TGCAGCGGCGGGACAGGGGAAAACGAGCAGTACTTC
cdr3_aa: CSGGTGENEQYF

v_call: TRBV10-3
j_call: TRBJ1-5
clone_size: NA
d_call: TRBD1
cdr3_nt: TGTGCCATCAGGGGTACCGGGACAGATGATCAGCCCCAGCATTTT
cdr3_aa: CAIRGTGTDDQPQHF

v_call: TRBV28
j_call: TRBJ1-2
clone_size: NA
d_call: NA
cdr3_nt: TGTGCCAGCAGTTTAATACAGAACTATGGCTACACCTTC
cdr3_aa: CASSLIQNYGYTF

v_call: TRBV6-1
j_call: TRBJ2-7
clone_size: NA
d_call: NA
cdr3_nt: TGTGCCAGCGGTCCGAGGGACTTTACCTACGAGCAGTACTTC
cdr3_aa: CASGPRDFTYEQYF

v_call: TRBV4-3
j_call: TRBJ1-3
clone_size: NA
d_call: TRBD1
cdr3_nt: TGCGCCAGCAGCCGAGGACAGGTGGGAAACACCATATATTTT
cdr3_aa: CASSRGQVGNTIYF

v_call: TRBV7-9
j_call: TRBJ1-5
clone_size: NA
d_call: NA
cdr3_nt: TGTGCCAGCAGCGCCCGGGACACCCTAGGCAATCAGCCCCAGCATTTT
cdr3_aa: CASSARDTLGNQPQHF